This T cell receptor (beta chain) was sequenced for a study of graft-versus-host responses after intestinal transplantation. Study overall: Transplantation in recipients was multivisceral, liver-intestinal, or isolated intestinal.

General study findings and limits: Some GvH clones appeared in ileal mucosa or blood before recipient bone marrow.

Germline CDR1 SNHLY, CDR2 FYNNEI. The ends were cut back, 10 bases at V and 0 bases at J, with 15 bases in the middle. The CDR3 is 15 residues long. As concerns this clone: Its specificity is unknown.

The data were produced by immunoSEQ multiplex PCR, yet TCRdb's version contains in-frame clones alone and is incomplete. The table has around 43,000 clones, 91% seen once; the top ten hold 4% to 4.5%. This receptor was obtained from a human patient who received an intestinal transplant, so some T cells may come from the graft donor. Sample: PBMCs, taken 524 days after transplant. This chain joins TRBV2 and TRBJ1-4; D call uncertain. The CDR3 DNA reads as TGTGCCACGTGGGGTTCGCCTGCAACTAATGAAAAACTGTTTTTT. As protein: CATWGSPATNEKLFF.